Below, 5 T cell receptor beta chains from the same sample are listed, as sequenced in a study of T cell responses to AZD1222 COVID-19 vaccine (dated by TCRdb to the early 2020s). Library generation was performed with the immunoSEQ multiplex PCR assay. The table was pulled from immuneACCESS by TCRdb, which kept in-frame rearrangements only. Such tables lose some clones; where checked, under half of the loss comes from unresolved V genes, and the rest has no known cause. The sample records about 170,000 clones, roughly 90% of which are singletons. The ten largest clones represent approximately 2.5% of the sample. The time point label corresponds to: baseline before first vaccination. The input for sequencing was peripheral blood, taken on day 0 of AZD1222 vaccination. These receptors originate from an adult in good health.

V gene TRBV5-1 combines with J gene TRBJ1-1; possible D gene TRBD1, 5 bases. Germline V CDR1 and CDR2: SGHRS, YFSETQ. V lost 4 bases and J 0 bases, leaving 16 bases between the germline ends. The CDR3 is 16 residues long. The CDR3 DNA reads as TGCGCCAGCAGCCGTCAATACAGGCAGATGAACACTGAAGCTTTCTTT. It codes for CASSRQYRQMNTEAFF.

This chain connects TRBV4-2 to TRBJ2-5; D assignment may be TRBD1 or TRBD2 (6 bases each). The CDR3 is 15 residues long. Per the germline V gene, CDR1 is LGHNA and CDR2 is YNFKEQ. Trimming stripped 1 base from V and 5 bases from J, with 14 bases between. CDR3: CASSQGGAAPETQYF. CDR3 nucleotides: TGTGCCAGCAGCCAAGGGGGGGCAGCGCCTGAGACCCAGTACTTC.

This chain uses TRBV6-5 with TRBJ1-2; 9 bases are shared with TRBD1. The CDR3 loop spans 14 amino acids. Losses at the gene ends were 6 bases for V and 6 bases for J; bases not matched to a gene: 8. Germline V CDR1 and CDR2: MNHEY, SVGAGI. The DNA for the CDR3 is TGTGCCAGCAGGCTACAGGGGGCAAGTCATGGCTACACCTTC. Translated, it gives CASRLQGASHGYTF.

This clone was recorded only once. The genes are TRBV28 and TRBJ2-2; maybe TRBD2 (6 bases). This CDR3 region has 12 residues. The germline gives CDR1 MDHEN, CDR2 SYDVKM. V was pared by 11 bases and J by 7 bases, with 14 bases between. CDR3 sequence reads: CAGGTPVGELFF. The CDR3 bases are TGTGCCGGGGGGACGCCGGTCGGGGAGCTGTTTTTT.

The chain recombines TRBV7-9 with TRBJ2-3; D gene ambiguous. Per germline, CDR1 SEHNR and CDR2 FQNEAQ (reference sequence). This CDR3 is built from 12 residues. The V end was cut by 1 base, the J end by 4 bases, with 3 bases between. The CDR3 loop is CASSLVADTQYF. The CDR3 DNA follows: TGTGCCAGCAGCTTAGTTGCAGATACGCAGTATTTT.